The 15 T cell receptor beta chains given below trace back to one sample, sequenced in a study of blood T cell repertoires in COVID-19. The assay was immunoSEQ multiplex PCR, and TCRdb's table has in-frame clones only and misses some. The data show around 60,000 clones, around 79% seen once. Material for sequencing was peripheral blood. The receptors here all came from a woman aged 45 to 65 with active or convalescent COVID-19.

This chain connects TRBV7-2 to TRBJ2-2, with 8 bases aligning to TRBD2. CDR1 and CDR2 from the germline V gene are SGHTA and FQGNSA. This CDR3 region has 15 residues. V shed 5 bases, J shed 2 bases, and the junction held 4 bases outside the gene matches. CDR3 amino acids: CASSLSGRNTGELFF. The CDR3 DNA sequence: TGTGCCAGCAGCCTCAGCGGGAGAAACACCGGGGAGCTGTTTTTT. Based on the CDR3 plus reference TRBV7-2 and TRBJ2-2, the full variable domain is GAGVSQSPSNKVTEKGKDVELRCDPISGHTALYWYRQSLGQGLEFLIYFQGNSAPDKSGLPSDRFSAERTGGSVSTLTIQRTQQEDSAVYLCASSLSGRNTGELFFGEGSRLTVL.

The rearrangement joins TRBV12-3 or TRBV12-4 to TRBJ1-1; D not certain. Trimming stripped 5 bases from V and 6 bases from J, with 10 bases between. The CDR3 covers 12 residues. In DNA, the CDR3 is TGTGCCAGCAGTATCCCTCTTGCTGAAGCTTTCTTT. It codes for CASSIPLAEAFF.

This clone showed up just once. The CDR3 DNA reads as TGTGCCAGCAGGGGAGGACAGGGGGCTGATCAGCCCCAGCATTTT. It translates to CASRGGQGADQPQHF. The V gene is TRBV6-5, the J gene TRBJ1-5; TRBD1 matches 11 bases. The V and J ends lost 6 bases and 5 bases, in that order; junction bases with no gene match: 6. The CDR3 is made up of 15 amino acids. The V gene's germline CDR1 is MNHEY and CDR2 SVGAGI.

The rearrangement joins TRBV3-1 (or the pseudogene TRBV3-2) to TRBJ2-7; D is ambiguous. The CDR3 sequence is 13 residues long. Trimming cost V 4 bases and J 3 bases, with 10 bases left between them. CDR1 LGHDT and CDR2 YNNKEL come from the germline V gene (reference sequence). Written as DNA, the CDR3 is TGTGCCAGCAGCCTTTATCCTTACTACGAGCAGTACTTC. It is translated as CASSLYPYYEQYF.

The chain uses TRBV4-1 and TRBJ2-7; 9 positions match TRBD1. This CDR3 has 15 amino acids. Losses at the gene ends were 2 bases for V and 3 bases for J; bases not matched to a gene: 5. Germline values: CDR1 MGHRA, CDR2 YSYEKL. CDR3 sequence reads: CASSQPSDRGYEQYF. In DNA form, the CDR3 reads TGCGCCAGCAGCCAACCGTCGGACAGGGGCTACGAGCAGTACTTC.

The CDR3 coding sequence is TGTGCCATCAGTGAAAGGGACAGGGCCGCGGAGACCCAGTACTTC. Its protein product is CAISERDRAAETQYF. This chain links TRBV10-3 with TRBJ2-5, with 9 bases that match TRBD1. In germline, CDR1 is ENHRY, CDR2 SYGVKD. V trimming: 3 bases; J trimming: 5 bases; junction bases outside the gene matches: 7. The CDR3 length is 15 residues.

This clone was detected a few times. This chain joins TRBV7-8 and TRBJ2-7, with TRBD2 matching over 13 bases. The CDR3 runs to 18 residues. The V gene's germline CDR1 is SGHVS and CDR2 FQNEAQ. Trimming removed 3 bases from V and 0 bases from J; junction bases left unmatched: 8. CDR3 DNA: TGTGCCAGCAGCTTTCTTCATCGGACTAGCGGGGGCTCCTACGAGCAGTACTTC. This encodes CASSFLHRTSGGSYEQYF. Looking up the rest from reference TRBV7-8 and TRBJ2-7 gives the full variable domain: GAGVSQSPRYKVAKRGQDVALRCDPISGHVSLFWYQQALGQGPEFLTYFQNEAQLDKSGLPSDRFFAERPEGSVSTLKIQRTQQEDSAVYLCASSFLHRTSGGSYEQYFGPGTRLTVT.

This clone occurred once. The CDR3 sequence is CASSQEQGINSPLHF. For the CDR3, the DNA is TGCGCCAGCAGCCAAGAACAGGGTATCAATTCACCCCTCCACTTT. The V call is TRBV4-1, the J call TRBJ1-6; D might be TRBD1 (6 bases). This CDR3 has 15 amino acids. Germline V CDR1 and CDR2: MGHRA, YSYEKL. With 0 bases removed from V and 7 bases from J, the gap between germline ends came to 10 bases.

The rearrangement uses TRBV9 and TRBJ2-3; weak D call: TRBD1 (5 bases). The V gene's germline CDR1 is SGDLS and CDR2 YYNGEE. Trimming stripped 0 bases from V and 2 bases from J, with 7 bases between. CDR3 length: 14 amino acids. The CDR3 DNA is TGTGCCAGCAGCGTAGCAGGGCACACAGATACGCAGTATTTT. Its translation: CASSVAGHTDTQYF.

The genes are TRBV27 and TRBJ2-4, with 11 bases matching TRBD2. CDR3 length equals 16 residues. V shed 6 bases and J 0 bases; nucleotides not matched to a gene: 4. The germline V gene has CDR1 MNHEY and CDR2 SMNVEV (reference sequence). CDR3 nucleotides: TGTGCCAGCAGAATTCTAGCGGGAGGAGCCAAAAACATTCAGTACTTC. Encoded protein: CASRILAGGAKNIQYF.

This clone was observed a few times. The chain recombines TRBV3-1 (or the pseudogene TRBV3-2) with TRBJ1-5; no definite D call. The length of the CDR3 is 15 residues. The V and J ends lost 3 bases and 1 base respectively, with 10 bases between them. The V gene's germline CDR1 is LGHDT and CDR2 YNNKEL (reference sequence). The CDR3 nucleotides are TGTGCCAGCAGCCATTCCCTTCAGAGCAATCAGCCCCAGCATTTT. Amino acid sequence: CASSHSLQSNQPQHF.

V gene TRBV30 combines with J gene TRBJ1-6; D is uncertain. Germline CDR1 reads GTSNPN; CDR2 reads SVGIG (reference sequence). The CDR3 has 12 residues. Between the trimmed V and J ends, which lost 0 bases and 9 bases, there was a span of 6 bases. The DNA for the CDR3 is TGTGCCTGGAGTGTGTCGGTTTCACCCCTCCACTTT. Amino acids: CAWSVSVSPLHF.

V and J are TRBV6-1 and TRBJ1-5; 9 nucleotides match TRBD1. Per germline, CDR1 MNHNS and CDR2 SASEGT. The CDR3 is made up of 17 amino acids. The V gene end was trimmed by 0 bases and the J gene end by 5 bases; junction bases not matched to a gene: 8. CDR3 coding DNA: TGTGCCAGCAGTGAAGCGGGGACAGGGCGGGACGATCAGCCCCAGCATTTT. Encoded protein: CASSEAGTGRDDQPQHF.

The chain employs TRBV7-9 and TRBJ2-7; 8 positions agree with TRBD1. The CDR3 covers 14 residues. J lost 3 bases, V lost 1 base, and 2 bases had no gene match. From germline, CDR1 is SEHNR and CDR2 FQNEAQ (reference sequence). The CDR3: CASSLVDRGYEQYF. The CDR3 DNA sequence: TGTGCCAGCAGCTTAGTAGACAGGGGCTACGAGCAGTACTTC.

The rearrangement uses TRBV5-4 and TRBJ2-3; TRBD2 matches at 8 bases. This CDR3 comprises 15 residues. Per germline, CDR1 SGHNT and CDR2 YYREEE (reference sequence). With V trimmed by 4 bases and J by 5 bases, 9 bases remained unmatched. The CDR3 region is CASSTGGPVVDTQYF. CDR3 DNA: TGTGCCAGCAGCACGGGAGGGCCGGTGGTAGATACGCAGTATTTT.